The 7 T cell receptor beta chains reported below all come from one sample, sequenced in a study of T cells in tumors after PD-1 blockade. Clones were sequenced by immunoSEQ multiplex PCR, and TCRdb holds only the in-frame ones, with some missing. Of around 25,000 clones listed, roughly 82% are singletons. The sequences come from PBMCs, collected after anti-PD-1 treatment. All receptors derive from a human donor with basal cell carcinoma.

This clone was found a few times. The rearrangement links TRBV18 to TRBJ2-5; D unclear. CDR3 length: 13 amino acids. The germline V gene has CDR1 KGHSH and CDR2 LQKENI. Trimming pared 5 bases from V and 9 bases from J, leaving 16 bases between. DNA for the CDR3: TGTGCCAGCTCAAGAGACTCGGTCCTGCCCCAGTACTTC. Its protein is CASSRDSVLPQYF.

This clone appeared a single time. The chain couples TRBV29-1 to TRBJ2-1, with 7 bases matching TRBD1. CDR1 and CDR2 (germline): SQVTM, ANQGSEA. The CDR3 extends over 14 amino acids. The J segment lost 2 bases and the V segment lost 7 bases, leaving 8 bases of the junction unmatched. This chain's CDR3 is CSADRDQTYNEQFF. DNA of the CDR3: TGCAGCGCTGACAGGGACCAAACCTACAATGAGCAGTTCTTC.

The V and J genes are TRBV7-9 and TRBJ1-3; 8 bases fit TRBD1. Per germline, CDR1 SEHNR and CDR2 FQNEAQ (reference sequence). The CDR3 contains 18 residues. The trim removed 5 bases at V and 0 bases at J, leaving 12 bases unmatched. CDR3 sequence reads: CASSAAPGQDSSGNTIYF. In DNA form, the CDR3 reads TGTGCCAGCAGCGCTGCTCCGGGACAGGATAGCTCTGGAAACACCATATATTTT.

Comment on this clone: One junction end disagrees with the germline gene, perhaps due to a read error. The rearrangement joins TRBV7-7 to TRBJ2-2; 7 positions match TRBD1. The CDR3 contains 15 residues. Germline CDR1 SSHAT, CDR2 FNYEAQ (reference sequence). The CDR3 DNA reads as TGTGCTAGCAGCTCCGGGACAGTGGGTACCGGGGAGCTGTTTTTT. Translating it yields CASSSGTVGTGELFF.

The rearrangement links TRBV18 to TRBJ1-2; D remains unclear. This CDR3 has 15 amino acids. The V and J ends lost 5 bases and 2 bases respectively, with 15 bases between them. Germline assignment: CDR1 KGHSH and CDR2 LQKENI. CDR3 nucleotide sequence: TGTGCCAGCTCATCGATGACGGCGGCCAACTATGGCTACACCTTC. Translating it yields CASSSMTAANYGYTF.

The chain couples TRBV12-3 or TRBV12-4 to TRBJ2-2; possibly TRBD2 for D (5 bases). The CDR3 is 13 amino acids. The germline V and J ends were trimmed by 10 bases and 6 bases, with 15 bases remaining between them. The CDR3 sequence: CAITQSGAGELFF. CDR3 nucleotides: TGTGCCATTACTCAATCCGGGGCCGGGGAGCTGTTTTTT.

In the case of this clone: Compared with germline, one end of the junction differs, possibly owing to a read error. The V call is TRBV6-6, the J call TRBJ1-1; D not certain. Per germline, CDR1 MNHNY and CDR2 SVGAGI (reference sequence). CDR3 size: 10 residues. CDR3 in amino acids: CATSRTEAFF. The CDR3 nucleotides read TGTGCCACCAGTAGGACTGAAGCTTTCTTT.